This TCR beta chain was profiled in a study of spatial heterogeneity in lung cancer. Study-level points and caveats: Counts of expanded alpha and beta TCRs within tumors tracked the tumor nonsynonymous mutation count.

The length of the CDR3 is 17 residues. This clonotype is classed as medium-sized. Antigen unknown. As to time point: sample taken at primary tumor resection. TCRdb recomputed calls from the 5' RACE reads with MiXCR, one row per CDR3 protein. The table shows some 4,100 distinct CDR3 sequences, with 8.5% occurring only once. The sequence came from a male donor with early-stage non-small cell lung cancer. Material: lung tumor tissue, obtained at surgery. The rearrangement uses TRBV21-1 and TRBJ2-2; TRBD1 was called by the table and not checked on the DNA. TRBV21-1 is labeled a pseudogene. The CDR3 coding sequence is TGTGCCAGCAGCAAAGCGGGGGAACAGGGAATTATCGGGGAGCTGTTTTTT. This encodes CASSKAGEQGIIGELFF.